This section outlines one T cell receptor (beta chain) sequence together with its context. This sample was included in a study of blood T cell repertoires in COVID-19. Assay: immunoSEQ multiplex PCR; the TCRdb copy retains only in-frame clones and omits some. The profile covers about 67,000 clones, with 80% to 90% appearing a single time and 4.4% taken by the ten largest. The sequence was collected from a man aged 50 to 60 with active COVID-19. The sample taken for sequencing was peripheral blood.

The CDR3 nucleotides are TGTGCCAGCGGTCCCGACGGGGTACAAGAGCAGTACTTC. Residues: CASGPDGVQEQYF. J is TRBJ2-7 and V is TRBV3-1 (or the pseudogene TRBV3-2); a weak D match, TRBD2 (5 bases). This CDR3 has 13 amino acids. Trimming took off 8 bases at V and 7 bases at J, with 18 bases between the two ends. Germline V gives CDR1 LGHDT, CDR2 YNNKEL (reference sequence).